These 4 T cell receptor beta chains were all obtained from the same sample, sequenced in a study of regulatory T cells in long-lasting Graves disease. Time point given: newly diagnosed GD, antithyroid drugs for less than 3 months. There was RNA extracted from PBMCs, and the TCR library was made from it. Building the TCR beta libraries relied on iRepertoire HTBI primers, and CDR3 regions underwent Arm-PCR. TCRdb redid the calling of the multiplex PCR reads with MiXCR, one entry per CDR3 protein. The sample has about 400,000 distinct CDR3 sequences, approximately 15% seen once. These data were also filed under a second study, of T cells in Graves' hyperthyroidism and ophthalmopathy.

This specimen was peripheral blood mononuclear cells (PBMCs), taken at new diagnosis, from a patient treated with antithyroid drugs. The receptors shown here come from a middle-aged woman with Graves disease.

This clonotype has at least ten counts. V gene TRBV28 combines with J gene TRBJ2-4; TRBD2 aligns across 16 bases. Germline V gene data show CDR1 as MDHEN and CDR2 as SYDVKM. This CDR3 is 18 amino acids long. V shed 6 bases, J shed 0 bases, and the junction held 5 bases outside the gene matches. The CDR3 coding sequence is TGTGCCAGCAGGTCGGGACTAGCGGGAGGGCCAGCCAAAAACATTCAGTACTTC. Amino acid sequence: CASRSGLAGGPAKNIQYF.

This clonotype was counted many times. The chain is built from TRBV6-2 or TRBV6-3 and TRBJ2-5; 11 bases map to TRBD2. There are 17 residues in the CDR3. The germline gives CDR1 MNHEY, CDR2 SVGEGT. J gave up 5 bases and V 2 bases, and 10 bases lay outside the gene matches. CDR3 sequence (DNA): TGTGCCAGCAGTTACGGTTTGACTAGCGGGATTAGTGAGACCCAGTACTTC. Translated, it gives CASSYGLTSGISETQYF.

This chain joins TRBV4-3 and TRBJ2-1; tentative D call: TRBD1 (6 bases). There are 17 residues in the CDR3. V lost 1 base to trimming and J lost 3 bases, with 16 bases between them. CDR1 LGHNA and CDR2 YSLEER come from the germline V gene. CDR3 coding DNA: TGCGCCAGCAGCCAAGGACCAAACAGGGCCTTCTACAATGAGCAGTTCTTC. This gives the protein CASSQGPNRAFYNEQFF.

CDR3 region: CSVSGPSRGELFF. CDR3 in DNA: TGCAGTGTCTCGGGCCCCTCCCGCGGGGAGCTGTTTTTT. J is TRBJ2-2 and V is TRBV20-1; no reliable D call. This CDR3 is 13 amino acids long. Trimming removed 7 bases at V and 7 bases at J, with 16 bases between. Per the germline V gene, CDR1 is DFQATT and CDR2 is SNEGSKA (reference sequence).